The source of this TCR beta chain is a study of cytotoxic CD8 clonotypes in ibrutinib-treated CLL. The protocol was immunoSEQ multiplex PCR, while the TCRdb copy is restricted to in-frame clones and leaves out a portion. Of around 50,000 clones in the sample, about 57% were seen once. The material was PBMCs, obtained after 24 months of ibrutinib treatment. The sequence was collected from a human donor with chronic lymphocytic leukemia.

In nucleotides, the CDR3 is TGTGCCAGCAGCTCTCAGACAGGGTCCTCGGCCAAAAACATTCAGTACTTC. It translates to CASSSQTGSSAKNIQYF. The genes are TRBV7-9 and TRBJ2-4; 7 bases align to TRBD1. CDR1 is SEHNR, CDR2 FQNEAQ, per germline (reference sequence). Losses at the gene ends were 4 bases for V and 1 base for J; bases not matched to a gene: 10. CDR3 length: 17 amino acids. The entire variable domain, with the rest obtained from reference TRBV7-9 and TRBJ2-4, is as follows: DTGVSQNPRHKITKRGQNVTFRCDPISEHNRLYWYRQTLGQGPEFLTYFQNEAQLEKSRLLSDRFSAERPKGSFSTLEIQRTEQGDSAMYLCASSSQTGSSAKNIQYFGAGTRLSVL.